The 15 T cell receptor beta chains in this list originate from one sample, sequenced in a study of monozygotic twins with inflammatory bowel disease. TCRdb derives one entry per CDR3 protein from the 5' RACE reads, leaving out DNA. The specimen's table records approximately 120,000 distinct CDR3 sequences. The source material was blood. The source is a human donor with ulcerative colitis or Crohn's disease, or a healthy co-twin of an affected twin (not recorded which).

The chain recombines TRBV28 with TRBJ2-7; TCRdb proposes TRBD2, but this gene call is untestable without DNA. CDR1 and CDR2 from the germline V gene are MDHEN and SYDVKM. The CDR3 length is 14 residues. This chain's CDR3 is CASSLVTRAYEQYF.

The rearrangement joins TRBV19 to TRBJ2-2; TCRdb's assignment of TRBD1 cannot be checked, as there is no DNA. The CDR3 is made up of 15 amino acids. The germline V gene encodes CDR1 LNHDA and CDR2 SQIVND (reference sequence). This CDR3 is CASSRRGQGTGELFF.

The chain uses TRBV19 and TRBJ1-2; TCRdb picks TRBD1, but there is no DNA to check that call. The CDR3 is made up of 19 amino acids. The germline gives CDR1 LNHDA, CDR2 SQIVND (reference sequence). CDR3 sequence: CASSTSYPGPSEFNYGYTF.

This chain joins TRBV5-1 and TRBJ1-1. Germline V gene lookup returns CDR1 SGHRS and CDR2 YFSETQ. CDR3 length equals 13 residues. The CDR3 is CASSLMTNTEAFF.

The chain combines TRBV11-3 with TRBJ2-7; TCRdb names TRBD1, which stays unverified in the absence of DNA. Per the germline V gene, CDR1 is SGHNT and CDR2 is YENEEA. The CDR3 loop spans 14 amino acids. The CDR3 reads CASSLRDRRDEQYF. The variable domain in full, completed from reference TRBV11-3 and TRBJ2-7, reads EAGVVQSPRYKIIEKKQPVAFWCNPISGHNTLYWYLQNLGQGPELLIRYENEEAVDDSQLPKDRFSAERLKGVDSTLKIQPAELGDSAVYLCASSLRDRRDEQYFGPGTRLTVT.

The CDR3 is CSARDPAGVGTDTQYF. This chain joins TRBV20-1 and TRBJ2-3; as DNA is missing, the TRBD2 call by TCRdb cannot be tested. Germline assignment: CDR1 DFQATT and CDR2 SNEGSKA (reference sequence). The CDR3 is 16 amino acids.

The chain recombines TRBV6-2 or TRBV6-3 with TRBJ1-1; lacking DNA, the TRBD1 call made by TCRdb goes unchecked. The germline V gene encodes CDR1 MNHEY and CDR2 SVGEGT. The CDR3 totals 15 residues. The CDR3 is CASSPQRGQGTEAFF.

The chain carries TRBV27 and TRBJ2-1. The CDR3 spans 17 residues. The V gene's germline CDR1 is MNHEY and CDR2 SMNVEV (reference sequence). The CDR3 reads CASSLYPAETSYNEQFF.

The chain couples TRBV4-1 to TRBJ1-5; as DNA is missing, the TRBD1 call by TCRdb cannot be tested. This CDR3 region has 14 residues. CDR1 is MGHRA and CDR2 is YSYEKL in the germline V gene. CDR3 amino acids: CASSRQGEVQPQHF.

The chain couples TRBV7-2 to TRBJ1-2; with no DNA, the TCRdb D assignment of TRBD1 cannot be verified. Germline CDR1 reads SGHTA; CDR2 reads FQGNSA. The CDR3 has 15 amino acids. This CDR3 reads CASSQGGQGEFGYTF.

The rearrangement links TRBV5-4 to TRBJ2-7; absent DNA, TCRdb's TRBD2 call cannot be checked. From germline, CDR1 is SGHNT and CDR2 YYREEE (reference sequence). The CDR3 is 15 amino acids. The CDR3 sequence is CASSRTSGRADEQYF.

The chain is built from TRBV4-3 and TRBJ2-4; TCRdb's D call, TRBD2, is unchecked because there is no DNA. From germline, CDR1 is LGHNA and CDR2 YSLEER. This CDR3 comprises 17 residues. This CDR3 reads CASSQELTSVSPSHKYF.

The CDR3 spells CASSLAGGGNSPLHF. The chain has TRBV5-1 and TRBJ1-6; TCRdb reports TRBD1, a call that lacks DNA to check it against. CDR3 length equals 15 residues. In germline, CDR1 is SGHRS, CDR2 YFSETQ.

The genes are TRBV6-5 and TRBJ1-1; absent DNA, TCRdb's TRBD1 call cannot be checked. Germline CDR1 is MNHEY and CDR2 is SVGAGI. The CDR3 contains 13 residues. The CDR3 spells CASIRGGNTEAFF.

The rearrangement joins TRBV18 to TRBJ2-5. Germline V gene sequence: CDR1 KGHSH, CDR2 LQKENI. The CDR3 loop spans 13 amino acids. The CDR3 reads CASSPPYQETQYF.